These 13 T cell receptor beta chains share one sample of origin, sequenced in a study of T cell repertoires in cytomegalovirus infection. TCRdb ran MiXCR on the reads and lists one entry per CDR3 protein. This sample has about 300,000 distinct CDR3 sequences, with roughly a tenth found just once. Sequenced sample: PBMCs. These TCRs come from a human donor in good health (CMV status not recorded). Some clones in this sample may be carry-over from other donors' samples.

This clonotype has a count of ten or more. The chain links TRBV7-8 to TRBJ2-3, with 11 bases fitting TRBD1. CDR1 and CDR2 from the germline V gene are SGHVS and FQNEAQ. This CDR3 is 17 amino acids long. V lost 4 bases to trimming and J lost 4 bases; unmatched junction nucleotides: 10. The CDR3 DNA follows: TGTGCCAGCAGCTCACACCCGGGACAGGGGGGGGCAGATACGCAGTATTTT. As protein: CASSSHPGQGGADTQYF. Using reference TRBV7-8 and TRBJ2-3 for the parts outside the CDR3, the full variable domain is GAGVSQSPRYKVAKRGQDVALRCDPISGHVSLFWYQQALGQGPEFLTYFQNEAQLDKSGLPSDRFFAERPEGSVSTLKIQRTQQEDSAVYLCASSSHPGQGGADTQYFGPGTRLTVL.

This chain uses TRBV12-5 with TRBJ2-5, with no clear D. The CDR3 is made up of 11 amino acids. Germline-derived CDR1 and CDR2 are LGHNT and FRNRAP. V gave up 4 bases and J gave up 4 bases, with 4 bases separating them. The CDR3 here is CASGWRETQYF. In DNA form, the CDR3 reads TGTGCTAGTGGTTGGAGAGAGACCCAGTACTTC.

The chain combines TRBV12-3 or TRBV12-4 with TRBJ2-3; D may be TRBD2 (5 bases). The CDR3 contains 12 residues. V was shortened by 1 base and J by 8 bases, with 7 bases between the two germline ends. For the CDR3, the DNA is TGTGCCAGCAGTTTAGAAGGAGGTACGCAGTATTTT. Encoded protein: CASSLEGGTQYF.

This clonotype came up many times. V and J are TRBV7-2 and TRBJ1-5; 7 nucleotides line up with TRBD1. V dropped 6 bases and J dropped 0; count of bases not matched to a gene: 5. The CDR3 runs 15 residues. Germline V gene lookup returns CDR1 SGHTA and CDR2 FQGNSA. The CDR3 sequence: CASRPQGGSNQPQHF. The CDR3 bases are TGTGCCAGCAGGCCCCAGGGGGGTAGCAATCAGCCCCAGCATTTT.

This clonotype was seen only a few times. The rearrangement links TRBV29-1 to TRBJ2-3; TRBD2 might be the D (6 bases). Between the trimmed V and J ends, which lost 8 bases and 3 bases, there was a span of 18 bases. Germline lookup yields CDR1 SQVTM and CDR2 ANQGSEA. The CDR3 is 14 amino acids. Here the CDR3 DNA reads TGCAGCTCCGCTGGGGAGGTTGGTACAGATACGCAGTATTTT. As protein: CSSAGEVGTDTQYF.

The table lists this clonotype with many counts. V is TRBV7-2 and J is TRBJ1-5; no firm D call. The V end was cut by 1 base, the J end by 6 bases, with 10 bases between. Germline CDR1 SGHTA, CDR2 FQGNSA. This CDR3 is built from 14 residues. CDR3 loop: CASSLGSQSQPQHF. The CDR3 DNA reads as TGTGCCAGCAGCTTAGGGTCCCAAAGTCAGCCCCAGCATTTT.

In this sample, this clonotype turned up many times. The chain links TRBV6-2 or TRBV6-3 to TRBJ1-5; D perhaps matches TRBD1 (6 bases). V dropped 2 bases and J dropped 6 bases, with 14 bases sitting between them. The CDR3 sequence is 15 residues long. CDR1 and CDR2 from the germline V gene are MNHEY and SVGEGT. This chain's CDR3 is CASSYIGGLGQPQHF. CDR3 nucleotide sequence: TGTGCCAGCAGTTACATCGGGGGGCTAGGTCAGCCCCAGCATTTT.

The chain combines TRBV12-3 or TRBV12-4 with TRBJ2-5; 12 bases fit TRBD2. The CDR3 sequence is 15 residues long. J was trimmed by 2 bases and V by 7 bases; bases with no gene match: 5. The CDR3 sequence: CASTRTSGDQETQYF. The CDR3 nucleotides read TGTGCCAGCACCAGGACTAGCGGGGATCAAGAGACCCAGTACTTC.

Many counts were recorded for this clonotype. This chain's CDR3 is CSAPVERGGVADTQYF. Here the CDR3 DNA reads TGCAGTGCCCCGGTGGAGCGGGGGGGAGTGGCAGATACGCAGTATTTT. This rearrangement joins TRBV20-1 to TRBJ2-3, with 10 bases identical to TRBD2. The junction had 13 bases not matched to a gene; V was cut back by 6 bases and J by 4 bases. CDR1 and CDR2 (germline): DFQATT, SNEGSKA (reference sequence). This CDR3 region has 16 residues.

There are many counts of this clonotype. The chain's CDR3 is CASSLVLWGTYNEQFF. The CDR3 coding sequence is TGTGCCAGCAGCTTAGTATTGTGGGGGACCTACAATGAGCAGTTCTTC. The chain links TRBV11-1 to TRBJ2-1; D possibly uses TRBD1 or TRBD2 (5 bases each). V gave up 1 base and J gave up 2 bases, with 12 bases separating them. Germline-derived CDR1 and CDR2 are SGHAT and FQDESV (reference sequence). This CDR3 is 16 amino acids long. Full variable domain (missing parts from reference TRBV11-1 and TRBJ2-1): EAEVAQSPRYKITEKSQAVAFWCDPISGHATLYWYRQILGQGPELLVQFQDESVVDDSQLPKDRFSAERLKGVDSTLKIQPAELGDSAMYLCASSLVLWGTYNEQFFGPGTRLTVL.

The J gene is TRBJ1-2, the V gene TRBV10-3, with 8 bases fitting TRBD1. The CDR3 spans 13 residues. Germline trimming cut 8 bases from V and 1 base from J; bases unmatched to any gene: 3. Germline values: CDR1 ENHRY, CDR2 SYGVKD. The CDR3 loop is CAIGTGHNYGYTF. In nucleotides, the CDR3 is TGTGCCATCGGGACAGGACATAACTATGGCTACACCTTC.

The rearrangement links TRBV5-1 to TRBJ2-1; TRBD1 might be the D (7 bases). Germline V gene lookup returns CDR1 SGHRS and CDR2 YFSETQ. The V end lost 3 bases, the J end lost 8 bases, and 21 bases lay between the germline ends. CDR3 length: 16 residues. The CDR3 DNA follows: TGCGCCAGCAGCTCGCGGACAGGAGGGCGAGTGGATGAGCAGTTCTTC. It codes for CASSSRTGGRVDEQFF. The full variable domain, in which reference TRBV5-1 and TRBJ2-1 provide the parts outside the CDR3, is KAGVTQTPRYLIKTRGQQVTLSCSPISGHRSVSWYQQTPGQGLQFLFEYFSETQRNKGNFPGRFSGRQFSNSRSEMNVSTLELGDSALYLCASSSRTGGRVDEQFFGPGTRLTVL.

The sample holds many counts of this clonotype. The J gene is TRBJ2-1, the V gene TRBV4-2; 7 nucleotides align to TRBD2. Losses at the gene ends were 1 base for V and 0 bases for J; bases not matched to a gene: 0. Germline assignment: CDR1 LGHNA and CDR2 YNFKEQ. This CDR3 has 15 residues. The CDR3 DNA reads as TGTGCCAGCAGCCAAGGGACTAGCTCCTACAATGAGCAGTTCTTC. Translating it yields CASSQGTSSYNEQFF.